The 30 T cell receptor beta chains listed next were all sequenced from one sample in a study of blood T cell repertoires in COVID-19. Clones were sequenced by immunoSEQ multiplex PCR, and TCRdb holds only the in-frame ones, with some missing. The sample lists fewer than 200,000 clones, about 89% occurring once. The sequencing sample was made of peripheral blood. These receptors all come from a man between 18 and 35 years old who had recovered from COVID-19.

This clone was picked up one time. The chain carries TRBV30 and TRBJ2-7, with 7 positions matching TRBD1. This CDR3 is built from 16 residues. Trimming at V came to 3 bases and at J to 2 bases, leaving 13 bases not matched to a gene. The V gene's germline CDR1 is GTSNPN and CDR2 SVGIG (reference sequence). CDR3 sequence: CAWRPTRQGRAYEQYF. Here the CDR3 DNA reads TGTGCCTGGAGGCCCACACGACAGGGAAGAGCCTACGAGCAGTACTTC.

The chain joins TRBV27 to TRBJ2-2; the D gene is possibly TRBD1 (5 bases). The CDR3 has 13 residues. Trimming shortened V by 7 bases and J by 5 bases, and 11 bases separated the two germline ends. Per germline, CDR1 MNHEY and CDR2 SMNVEV (reference sequence). The CDR3: CASTWGVTGELFF. CDR3 in DNA: TGTGCCAGCACCTGGGGCGTAACCGGGGAGCTGTTTTTT.

The J gene is TRBJ2-6, the V gene TRBV5-6, with 7 nucleotides matching TRBD1. The CDR3 extends over 15 amino acids. Germline V gene sequence: CDR1 SGHDT, CDR2 YYEEEE. The J segment lost 2 bases and the V segment lost 3 bases, leaving 2 bases of the junction unmatched. As DNA, the CDR3 is TGTGCCAGCAGCTACAGGGGACCTGGGGCCAACGTCCTGACTTTC. It codes for CASSYRGPGANVLTF. Drawing the rest from reference TRBV5-6 and TRBJ2-6, the complete variable domain is DAGVTQSPTHLIKTRGQQVTLRCSPKSGHDTVSWYQQALGQGPQFIFQYYEEEERQRGNFPDRFSGHQFPNYSSELNVNALLLGDSALYLCASSYRGPGANVLTFGAGSRLTVL.

This rearrangement joins TRBV2 to TRBJ1-2, with TRBD1 matching 10 bases. After removal of 6 bases from V and 4 bases from J, the junction contained 8 bases not matched to a gene. This CDR3 region has 15 residues. Per the germline V gene, CDR1 is SNHLY and CDR2 is FYNNEI. As DNA, the CDR3 is TGTGCCAGCAGAAGCACCGGGACAGGGGCCTATGGCTACACCTTC. Its translation: CASRSTGTGAYGYTF. The full variable domain, in which reference TRBV2 and TRBJ1-2 provide the parts outside the CDR3, is EPEVTQTPSHQVTQMGQEVILRCVPISNHLYFYWYRQILGQKVEFLVSFYNNEISEKSEIFDDQFSVERPDGSNFTLKIRSTKLEDSAMYFCASRSTGTGAYGYTFGSGTRLTVV.

The chain combines TRBV4-3 with TRBJ2-1; 9 nucleotides line up with TRBD2. Looked up from germline, CDR1 is LGHNA and CDR2 is YSLEER. The trim removed 3 bases at V and 2 bases at J, leaving 14 bases unmatched. This CDR3 comprises 19 residues. CDR3 region: CASSQDIISGSYAYNEQFF. The CDR3 DNA follows: TGCGCCAGCAGCCAGGACATCATTAGCGGGAGCTATGCCTACAATGAGCAGTTCTTC.

V gene TRBV29-1 combines with J gene TRBJ1-5, with TRBD1 identical over 10 bases. The CDR3 runs 14 residues. The ends lost 6 bases at V and 4 bases at J; junction bases unmatched: 6. CDR1 and CDR2 (germline): SQVTM, ANQGSEA. DNA of the CDR3: TGCAGCGTGGGGACAGGGGTGGGGAATCAGCCCCAGCATTTT. It yields the protein CSVGTGVGNQPQHF.

CDR3: CASSSRRDTEAFF. CDR3 DNA sequence: TGTGCCAGCAGTTCCAGGCGCGACACTGAAGCTTTCTTT. V gene TRBV12-3 or TRBV12-4 combines with J gene TRBJ1-1; D is unclear. This CDR3 is 13 amino acids long. With 4 bases removed from V and 3 bases from J, the gap between germline ends came to 9 bases.

The chain joins TRBV7-3 to TRBJ1-2; the D gene is possibly TRBD1 (5 bases). CDR1 is SGHTA and CDR2 is FQGTGA in the germline V gene. The CDR3 has 13 amino acids. The V and J ends lost 2 bases and 3 bases respectively, with 7 bases between them. CDR3 nucleotides: TGTGCCAGCAGCTTAGGCAGGGACTATGGCTACACCTTC. Residues: CASSLGRDYGYTF.

Many counts were recorded for this clone. The chain recombines TRBV6-5 with TRBJ1-5; tentative D call: TRBD1 (6 bases). V dropped 5 bases and J dropped 3 bases, with 14 bases sitting between them. Germline assignment: CDR1 MNHEY and CDR2 SVGAGI. CDR3 size: 15 residues. CDR3: CASSPQGNFNQPQHF. The CDR3 DNA sequence: TGTGCCAGCAGTCCACAGGGTAATTTCAATCAGCCCCAGCATTTT.

In nucleotides, the CDR3 is TGTGCCAGCCACATACCAGCCAAAAACATTCAGTACTTC. Its protein is CASHIPAKNIQYF. V gene TRBV6-5 combines with J gene TRBJ2-4; D gene ambiguous. Per germline, CDR1 MNHEY and CDR2 SVGAGI. This CDR3 is built from 13 residues. The germline V and J ends were trimmed by 8 bases and 0 bases, with 8 bases remaining between them.

V and J are TRBV3-1 (or the pseudogene TRBV3-2) and TRBJ2-7, with TRBD2 matching 9 bases. Germline trimming cut 0 bases from V and 3 bases from J; bases unmatched to any gene: 9. The CDR3 sequence is 17 residues long. Germline CDR1 LGHDT, CDR2 YNNKEL (reference sequence). The CDR3 DNA reads as TGTGCCAGCAGCCAAGAGGCAGTAGCGGGAGTTGGCTACGAGCAGTACTTC. This gives the protein CASSQEAVAGVGYEQYF.

The J gene is TRBJ2-2, the V gene TRBV11-2; possible D gene TRBD2, 5 bases. This CDR3 has 15 amino acids. Per germline, CDR1 SGHAT and CDR2 FQNNGV. V was shortened by 0 bases and J by 5 bases, with 10 bases between the two germline ends. CDR3 nucleotide sequence: TGTGCCAGCAGCTTAGACAACCGGGGAACCGGGGAGCTGTTTTTT. Its translation: CASSLDNRGTGELFF.

The CDR3: CASSPIGGSNQPQHF. In nucleotides, the CDR3 is TGTGCCAGCAGCCCAATAGGGGGTAGCAATCAGCCCCAGCATTTT. The chain joins TRBV5-8 to TRBJ1-5, with a tentative D call TRBD1 (6 bases). CDR1 SGHTS and CDR2 YDEGEE come from the germline V gene. Trimming stripped 4 bases from V and 0 bases from J, with 11 bases between. The CDR3 is 15 residues long.

The chain couples TRBV2 to TRBJ2-7; possible D gene TRBD1, 5 bases. Trimming pared 4 bases from V and 3 bases from J, leaving 7 bases between. This CDR3 is 12 amino acids long. Germline V gene data show CDR1 as SNHLY and CDR2 as FYNNEI. The CDR3 coding sequence is TGTGCCAGCAGTGTAGGGGTCTACGAGCAGTACTTC. It specifies CASSVGVYEQYF.

This chain links TRBV7-2 with TRBJ2-6; TRBD2 aligns across 8 bases. The ends lost 2 bases at V and 0 bases at J; junction bases unmatched: 0. Germline V gives CDR1 SGHTA, CDR2 FQGNSA. The CDR3 spans 16 residues. The CDR3: CASSLSGGSGANVLTF. The CDR3 DNA follows: TGTGCCAGCAGCTTAAGCGGGGGCTCTGGGGCCAACGTCCTGACTTTC.

The sample holds one count of this clone. The chain couples TRBV11-3 to TRBJ1-3; D is ambiguous. V gave up 0 bases and J gave up 2 bases, with 11 bases separating them. The CDR3 covers 16 residues. Germline CDR1 is SGHNT and CDR2 is YENEEA. CDR3 DNA sequence: TGTGCCAGCAGCTTAGATTCGAGGGCGGCTGGAAACACCATATATTTT. Encoded protein: CASSLDSRAAGNTIYF.

V and J are TRBV11-3 and TRBJ2-3; 8 bases fit TRBD2. The CDR3 length is 15 residues. Germline CDR1 SGHNT, CDR2 YENEEA. Trimming at V came to 5 bases and at J to 7 bases, leaving 11 bases not matched to a gene. CDR3 loop: CASSLTSADPNTQYF. The CDR3 DNA sequence: TGTGCCAGCAGCCTGACTAGCGCCGACCCCAATACGCAGTATTTT.

This sequence joins TRBV10-1 and TRBJ1-1; 11 nucleotides match TRBD1. V lost 5 bases and J lost 0; bases outside the gene matches: 5. The CDR3 totals 16 residues. The germline gives CDR1 WNHNN, CDR2 SYGVQD (reference sequence). Here the CDR3 DNA reads TGCGCCAGCAGTTATGGACAGGGGGCTTTGAACACTGAAGCTTTCTTT. Protein: CASSYGQGALNTEAFF.

The rearrangement joins TRBV5-4 to TRBJ1-6, with TRBD1 matching 7 bases. This CDR3 has 14 residues. After removal of 0 bases from V and 8 bases from J, the junction contained 2 bases not matched to a gene. Germline V gene lookup returns CDR1 SGHNT and CDR2 YYREEE (reference sequence). The CDR3 loop is CASSLGRGDSPLHF. The CDR3 DNA is TGTGCCAGCAGCTTGGGCAGGGGGGATTCACCCCTCCACTTT. The variable domain in full, with the rest retrieved from reference TRBV5-4 and TRBJ1-6, is ETGVTQSPTHLIKTRGQQVTLRCSSQSGHNTVSWYQQALGQGPQFIFQYYREEENGRGNFPPRFSGLQFPNYSSELNVNALELDDSALYLCASSLGRGDSPLHFGNGTRLTVT.

The chain employs TRBV2 and TRBJ2-7, with 9 bases that match TRBD2. Germline V lookup: CDR1 SNHLY, CDR2 FYNNEI. The CDR3 contains 15 residues. V was clipped by 10 bases and J by 3 bases; unmatched bases: 13. CDR3 region: CATSGDPSGIYEQYF. CDR3 in DNA: TGTGCCACCTCTGGGGACCCTAGCGGGATCTACGAGCAGTACTTC.

The J gene is TRBJ2-3, the V gene TRBV7-9; TRBD2 matches 10 bases. J was trimmed by 4 bases and V by 3 bases; bases with no gene match: 7. The germline gives CDR1 SEHNR, CDR2 FQNEAQ (reference sequence). The CDR3 sequence is 16 residues long. CDR3 loop: CASSFSSGRVADTQYF. Here the CDR3 DNA reads TGTGCCAGCAGCTTCTCGAGCGGGAGGGTGGCAGATACGCAGTATTTT.

This clone was detected only once. The chain carries TRBV13 and TRBJ1-1; TRBD1 agrees at 9 bases. Losses at the gene ends were 4 bases for V and 5 bases for J; bases not matched to a gene: 5. The CDR3 runs to 14 residues. Germline-derived CDR1 and CDR2 are PRHDT and FYEKMQ (reference sequence). The CDR3: CASSSGQGLTEAFF. In nucleotides, the CDR3 is TGTGCCAGCAGCTCAGGACAGGGGTTAACTGAAGCTTTCTTT.

The genes are TRBV19 and TRBJ2-1; weak D call: TRBD2 (5 bases). V lost 5 bases, J lost 7 bases, and 15 bases lay in between. Per germline, CDR1 LNHDA and CDR2 SQIVND (reference sequence). The CDR3 runs 14 residues. CDR3 protein: CASSPKLGPNEQFF. DNA for the CDR3: TGTGCCAGTAGTCCCAAACTAGGTCCTAATGAGCAGTTCTTC.

This rearrangement joins TRBV7-2 to TRBJ2-1; TRBD2 agrees at 8 bases. Germline CDR1 SGHTA, CDR2 FQGNSA. V lost 4 bases, J lost 0 bases, and 5 bases stayed unmatched. The CDR3 totals 16 residues. The CDR3 DNA is TGTGCCAGCAGCTCTGCGGGACTAGTCTCCTACAATGAGCAGTTCTTC. Protein: CASSSAGLVSYNEQFF.

This clone has only one observation. The genes are TRBV5-4 and TRBJ2-5; 11 bases match TRBD1. After removal of 3 bases from V and 2 bases from J, the junction contained 6 bases not matched to a gene. Germline values: CDR1 SGHNT, CDR2 YYREEE (reference sequence). The length of the CDR3 is 16 residues. CDR3 nucleotides: TGTGCCAGCAGCTCCGGACAGGGGGCACGACAAGAGACCCAGTACTTC. Its translation is CASSSGQGARQETQYF.

The chain joins TRBV28 to TRBJ2-7; TRBD2 agrees at 9 bases. The CDR3 spans 14 residues. Germline V gene lookup returns CDR1 MDHEN and CDR2 SYDVKM. The trim removed 7 bases at V and 9 bases at J, leaving 13 bases unmatched. The CDR3 region has the DNA TGTGCCAGCAAAGGCGGGAGGGGTTCGGGAGGGCAGTACTTC. Its translation is CASKGGRGSGGQYF.

The V and J genes are TRBV20-1 and TRBJ1-2; the D gene is possibly TRBD1 (6 bases). Germline-derived CDR1 and CDR2 are DFQATT and SNEGSKA (reference sequence). The V end was cut by 3 bases, the J end by 0 bases, with 8 bases between. The CDR3 loop spans 13 amino acids. Here the CDR3 DNA reads TGCAGTGCTAGTGGACAGACTAACTATGGCTACACCTTC. It yields the protein CSASGQTNYGYTF.

The rearrangement joins TRBV28 to TRBJ1-1; 12 bases align to TRBD1. With 3 bases clipped from V and 5 bases from J, the junction kept 7 bases outside the gene matches. The CDR3 runs 16 residues. The V gene's germline CDR1 is MDHEN and CDR2 SYDVKM. The CDR3 nucleotides read TGTGCCAGCAGTTTGGCGGGGACAGGGGGCGCGACTGAAGCTTTCTTT. Translation gives CASSLAGTGGATEAFF.

A single count supports this clone. The V and J genes are TRBV7-2 and TRBJ2-5; 8 bases line up with TRBD2. The CDR3 length is 15 residues. CDR1 is SGHTA and CDR2 is FQGNSA in the germline V gene. V shed 2 bases, J shed 5 bases, and the junction held 7 bases outside the gene matches. The CDR3 here is CASSLQAGAYETQYF. In nucleotides, the CDR3 is TGTGCCAGCAGCTTACAAGCGGGAGCGTACGAGACCCAGTACTTC.

The rearrangement links TRBV11-2 to TRBJ2-5; perhaps TRBD2 as D (5 bases). The germline CDR1 and CDR2 sequences are SGHAT and FQNNGV. This CDR3 is 14 amino acids long. V was cut by 5 bases and J by 0 bases, with 10 bases left in between. The CDR3 DNA is TGTGCCAGCAGCATACTAGGGAACCAAGAGACCCAGTACTTC. Its protein is CASSILGNQETQYF.